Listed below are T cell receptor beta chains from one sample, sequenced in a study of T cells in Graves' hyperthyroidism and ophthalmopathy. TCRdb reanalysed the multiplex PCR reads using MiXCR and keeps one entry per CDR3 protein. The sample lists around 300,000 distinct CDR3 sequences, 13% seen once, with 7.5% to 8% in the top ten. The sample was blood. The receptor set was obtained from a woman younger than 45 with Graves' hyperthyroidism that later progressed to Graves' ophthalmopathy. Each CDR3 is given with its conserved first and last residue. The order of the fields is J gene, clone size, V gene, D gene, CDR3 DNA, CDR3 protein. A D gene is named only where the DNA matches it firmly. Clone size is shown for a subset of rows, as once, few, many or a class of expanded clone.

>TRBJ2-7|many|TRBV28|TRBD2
TGTGCCAGCAGCCCCTTTGTGTACGGGAGGGCCTGGCGGAACGAGCAGTACTTC
CASSPFVYGRAWRNEQYF
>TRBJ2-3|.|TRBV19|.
TGTGCCAGTAGTTTCGGAGAGGTGGCCGATACGCAGTATTTT
CASSFGEVADTQYF
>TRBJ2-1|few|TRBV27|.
TGTGCCAGCAGTTCCCTTGACAGAGGTTACAATGAGCAGTTCTTC
CASSSLDRGYNEQFF
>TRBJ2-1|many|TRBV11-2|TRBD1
TGTGCCAGCAGCCCGTCATGGGGGGGACAGGGCTTATTCAATGAGCAGTTCTTC
CASSPSWGGQGLFNEQFF
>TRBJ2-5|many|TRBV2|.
TGTGCCAGCACCGACGGGCTAGTGAACCAAGAGACCCAGTACTTC
CASTDGLVNQETQYF
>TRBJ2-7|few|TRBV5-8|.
TGTGCCAGCAGCTTGCTAGCGGAGGGGGACGAGCAGTACTTC
CASSLLAEGDEQYF
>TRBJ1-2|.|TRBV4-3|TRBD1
TGCGCCAGCAGCCAAGACGTTACAGGGGGCAAAGGCTACACCTTC
CASSQDVTGGKGYTF
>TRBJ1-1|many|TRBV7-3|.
TGTGCCAGCAGCTTAACGACAGAGAGCACTGAAGCTTTCTTT
CASSLTTESTEAFF
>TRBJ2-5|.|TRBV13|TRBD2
TGTGCCAGCAGTTCGGGACTAGCGGGGCCGGAGACCCAGTACTTC
CASSSGLAGPETQYF
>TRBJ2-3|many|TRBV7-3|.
TGTGCCAGCAGCTTACCTAGGGGGGCAGATACGCAGTATTTT
CASSLPRGADTQYF
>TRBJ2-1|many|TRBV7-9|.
TGTGCCAGCAGCTTACATCAGGACTCCTACAATGAGCAGTTCTTC
CASSLHQDSYNEQFF
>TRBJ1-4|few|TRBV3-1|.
TGTGCCAGCAGCCGGGGATTGAATGAAAAACTGTTTTTT
CASSRGLNEKLFF
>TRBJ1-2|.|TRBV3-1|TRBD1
TGTGCCAGCAGCCAGGACAGGGGCCATGGCTACACCTTC
CASSQDRGHGYTF
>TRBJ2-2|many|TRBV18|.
TGTGCCAGCTCACCACTCATAACCCCAGTAGGAACCGGGGAGCTGTTTTTT
CASSPLITPVGTGELFF
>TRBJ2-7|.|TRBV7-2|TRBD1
TGTGCCAGCAGCTTAGTAGGGGGACAGTACGAGCAGTACTTC
CASSLVGGQYEQYF
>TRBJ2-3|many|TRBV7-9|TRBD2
TGTGCCGGGGACGCGGGACTAGCGGGAGGACACACAGATACGCAGTATTTT
CAGDAGLAGGHTDTQYF
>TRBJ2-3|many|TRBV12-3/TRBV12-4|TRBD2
TGTGCCAGCAGTCTGGGACTAGCGGGAGGACACACAGATACGCAGTATTTT
CASSLGLAGGHTDTQYF
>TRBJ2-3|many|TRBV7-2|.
TGTGCCAGCAGCTCACCGACAGGACAAGCTAGCACAGATACGCAGTATTTT
CASSSPTGQASTDTQYF
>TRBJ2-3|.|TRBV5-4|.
TGTGCCAGCAGCCCCCCGTTGGAGTCCACAGATACGCAGTATTTT
CASSPPLESTDTQYF
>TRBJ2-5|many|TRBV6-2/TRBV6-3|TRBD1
TGTGCCAGCAGGGGCACCAGGGGACAGGGGGCGAATCCGTACCAAGAGACCCAGTACTTC
CASRGTRGQGANPYQETQYF
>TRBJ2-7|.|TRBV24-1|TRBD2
TGTGCCACCAGTGCACTAGCGGGAGGGGTTGGTGAGCAGTACTTC
CATSALAGGVGEQYF
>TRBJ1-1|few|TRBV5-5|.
TGTGCCAGCAGCCGGATGAAGGGAGAGTTACGTGAAGCTTTCTTT
CASSRMKGELREAFF
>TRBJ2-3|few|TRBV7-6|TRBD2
TGTGCCAGCAGCTTAGGTCATGGAGCGGGAAGCACAGATACGCAGTATTTT
CASSLGHGAGSTDTQYF
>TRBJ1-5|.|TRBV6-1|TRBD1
TGTACCAGCAGGGAAACAGGGGTGAGCAATCAGCCCCAGCATTTT
CTSRETGVSNQPQHF
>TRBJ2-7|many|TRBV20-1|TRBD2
TGCAGTGCGGACCCGACTAGCGGGAGCTCCTACGAGCAGTACTTC
CSADPTSGSSYEQYF
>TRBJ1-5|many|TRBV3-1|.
TGTGCCAGCAGCCACTCAGTCGGGGGTCAGCCCCAGCATTTT
CASSHSVGGQPQHF
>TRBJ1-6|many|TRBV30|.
TGTGCCTGGAGCCCCGGATCCGTGGCTTCACCCCTCCACTTT
CAWSPGSVASPLHF
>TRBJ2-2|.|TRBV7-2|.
TGTGCCGGTAAAGGTTTTGAGAACACCGGGGAGCTGTTTTTT
CAGKGFENTGELFF
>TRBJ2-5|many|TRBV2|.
TGTGCCAGCAGTTCCACGTGGGCGGGGACCCAGTACTTC
CASSSTWAGTQYF
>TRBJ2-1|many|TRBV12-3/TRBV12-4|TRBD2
TGTGCCAGCAGCCTACTAGCGGGGCGACACAATGAGCAGTTCTTC
CASSLLAGRHNEQFF